The entry below describes one T cell receptor (beta chain). V was trimmed by 3 bases and J by 0 bases, leaving 23 bases between them. Germline CDR1 and CDR2: SGHRS and YFSETQ. The CDR3 contains 19 residues. This sample was included in a study of OX40 agonist ivuxolimab in advanced cancers. Study-wide context: Ivuxolimab is a fully human IgG2 antibody that activates OX40 (CD134). Hepatocellular carcinoma, melanoma, renal cell or head and neck cancer was diagnosed in the dose-escalation patients.

Clones were read by immunoSEQ multiplex PCR, and TCRdb kept only the in-frame ones, dropping some. The sample carries some 46,000 clones, more than 80% recorded once. The genes are TRBV5-1 and TRBJ2-3; perhaps TRBD2 as D (6 bases). The material sequenced was CD4+ or CD8+ T cells sorted from blood, taken in a trial of the OX40 agonist ivuxolimab. This TCR derives from an adult with an advanced solid tumor such as melanoma, head and neck, liver or kidney cancer. CDR3 sequence reads: CASSSRGTNTAISTDTQYF. CDR3 DNA: TGCGCCAGCAGCTCCCGGGGGACCAACACAGCCATTAGCACAGATACGCAGTATTTT.